A selection of T cell receptor beta chains follows, all from one sample in a study of PD-1 blockade in classical Hodgkin lymphoma. Repertoires were generated with immunoSEQ multiplex PCR, while TCRdb's copy carries only in-frame clones and drops some. The sample includes 9,000 to 13,000 clones, about 80% of them seen just once. The sample consisted of peripheral blood mononuclear cells (PBMCs), taken at baseline. These receptors were obtained from a human donor with classical Hodgkin lymphoma. Each CDR3 is given with its conserved first and last residue. D genes are given only for firm matches. Clone sizes are given selectively: once, few, many, or a class where the clone is expanded.

v_call: TRBV14; d_call: .; j_call: TRBJ2-1; clone_size: .; cdr3_aa: CASSSGQWTYNEQFF; cdr3_nt: TGTGCCAGCAGCAGCGGGCAGTGGACCTACAATGAGCAGTTCTTC
v_call: TRBV2; d_call: .; j_call: TRBJ2-2; clone_size: .; cdr3_aa: CASRFGTAGTGELFF; cdr3_nt: TGTGCCAGCAGGTTTGGCACCGCGGGCACCGGGGAGCTGTTTTTT
v_call: TRBV30; d_call: .; j_call: TRBJ1-2; clone_size: .; cdr3_aa: CAWSVLGGANYGYTF; cdr3_nt: TGTGCCTGGAGTGTACTTGGGGGGGCAAACTATGGCTACACCTTC
v_call: TRBV25-1; d_call: .; j_call: TRBJ1-1; clone_size: .; cdr3_aa: CASAPAAVRTEAFF; cdr3_nt: TGTGCCAGCGCTCCGGCCGCGGTGAGGACTGAAGCTTTCTTT
v_call: TRBV4-2; d_call: .; j_call: TRBJ2-3; clone_size: .; cdr3_aa: CASSQAQAADTQYF; cdr3_nt: TGTGCCAGCAGCCAAGCACAGGCGGCAGATACGCAGTATTTT
v_call: TRBV5-4; d_call: .; j_call: TRBJ2-5; clone_size: .; cdr3_aa: CASSPFAERGQETQYF; cdr3_nt: TGTGCCAGCAGCCCGTTCGCGGAAAGAGGGCAAGAGACCCAGTACTTC
v_call: TRBV10-3; d_call: .; j_call: TRBJ2-1; clone_size: .; cdr3_aa: CAISEPGRTYNEQFF; cdr3_nt: TGTGCCATCAGTGAGCCAGGGCGGACCTACAATGAGCAGTTCTTC
v_call: TRBV5-1; d_call: TRBD1; j_call: TRBJ2-7; clone_size: .; cdr3_aa: CASSSGTGVYEQYF; cdr3_nt: TGCGCCAGCAGCTCCGGGACAGGGGTCTACGAGCAGTACTTC
v_call: TRBV10-2; d_call: TRBD2; j_call: TRBJ2-5; clone_size: .; cdr3_aa: CASSERLAGGLYQETQYF; cdr3_nt: TGCGCCAGCAGTGAGAGGCTAGCGGGAGGTTTGTACCAAGAGACCCAGTACTTC
v_call: TRBV5-1; d_call: .; j_call: TRBJ2-4; clone_size: few; cdr3_aa: CASSLTGFNIQYF; cdr3_nt: TGCGCCAGCAGCTTGACAGGGTTTAACATTCAGTACTTC
v_call: TRBV5-4; d_call: .; j_call: TRBJ2-5; clone_size: once; cdr3_aa: CASSLTRKQETQYF; cdr3_nt: TGTGCCAGCAGCTTGACGAGGAAACAAGAGACCCAGTACTTC
v_call: TRBV5-1; d_call: .; j_call: TRBJ2-6; clone_size: .; cdr3_aa: CASSLALWGAAGANVLTF; cdr3_nt: TGCGCCAGCAGCTTGGCCTTGTGGGGGGCGGCAGGGGCCAACGTCCTGACTTTC
v_call: TRBV29-1; d_call: .; j_call: TRBJ1-4; clone_size: .; cdr3_aa: CSVERAEKLFF; cdr3_nt: TGCAGCGTTGAACGGGCTGAAAAACTGTTTTTT
v_call: TRBV18; d_call: .; j_call: TRBJ1-1; clone_size: .; cdr3_aa: CASSLVRVKLGTMNTEAFF; cdr3_nt: TGTGCCAGCTCACTGGTCAGGGTGAAGCTGGGGACAATGAACACTGAAGCTTTCTTT
v_call: TRBV21-1; d_call: .; j_call: TRBJ1-5; clone_size: few; cdr3_aa: CASSNRQGYLALGQPQHF; cdr3_nt: TGTGCCAGCAGCAATCGACAGGGGTACCTGGCCCTGGGTCAGCCCCAGCATTTT
v_call: TRBV19; d_call: .; j_call: TRBJ1-1; clone_size: .; cdr3_aa: CASSHAGAEAFF; cdr3_nt: TGTGCCAGTAGCCATGCAGGTGCGGAAGCTTTCTTT
v_call: TRBV5-8; d_call: TRBD1; j_call: TRBJ1-1; clone_size: .; cdr3_aa: CASSFDRATEAFF; cdr3_nt: TGTGCCAGCAGCTTCGACAGGGCCACTGAAGCTTTCTTT
v_call: TRBV15; d_call: .; j_call: TRBJ2-1; clone_size: .; cdr3_aa: CATSRDQGSYNEQFF; cdr3_nt: TGTGCCACCAGCAGAGATCAGGGGTCCTACAATGAGCAGTTCTTC